Listed here is a single TCR beta chain. Its recognized antigen is unknown. It has no much larger one-base neighbor in the sample; base qualities were not kept. The sample originates from a study of blood T cell repertoires in COVID-19 (dated by TCRdb to 2018 to 2020). At the level of the whole study: Samples covering the acute and convalescent phases of COVID-19 were provided by collaborators in the United States, Italy and Spain. Nearly every sample came with metadata listing a de-identified subject ID, COVID-19 status, age in years and sex. The repertoires were released in a freely available public database meant as a resource for research on the immune response to SARS-CoV-2. Deeply sampled blood TCRbeta repertoires from subjects exposed to, actively infected with, or recovered from COVID-19 were included in the dataset. The prospective study material was composed of cDNA or gDNA derived from T cells, B-cell-depleted T cells, or PBMCs. Samples were obtained from the ongoing ImmuneRACE study (first 160 participants) and from over 1,000 subjects provided by 6 global collaborators. Where available, HLA class I and class II types were obtained from metadata supplied by the sample provider rather than from assay-based typing.

Results and caveats for the whole study, not just this receptor: The quantity of clinical and demographic metadata differed by source and by participant and was supplied without curation.

Whole blood was collected in K2EDTA tubes by collaborating institutions according to the institutions' own protocols. For TCRbeta analysis, collaborators shipped samples as frozen whole blood, isolated PBMCs, or DNA extracted from either of those sample types. The immunoSEQ Assay, a bias-controlled multiplex PCR, was used to amplify TCRbeta CDR3 regions from genomic DNA. The published analysis was carried out like this. Within the assay, amplification of reference gene primers was used to estimate how many nucleated cells each sample contained. To quantify the absolute abundance of each unique TCRbeta CDR3 rearrangement, sequence reads were collapsed and filtered. For each sample, productive Simpson clonality was calculated by taking the square root of Simpson's diversity index across productive rearrangements. TCRdb took this table from immuneACCESS and kept in-frame rearrangements with V and J called. Such tables lack part of the clones; where checked against another copy, unresolved V genes explain under half of the gap, and the rest is unexplained. From that table come the V and J calls and clone size; the DNA was used to work out D and trimming. The sample has some 96,000 clones on record, more than 65% of them singletons. The ten largest account for roughly a third of the sample.

This clonotype originated in a man aged 65-85 years with active or convalescent COVID-19. The sequenced sample was peripheral blood.

The CDR3 in this case is CASSYGVGNEQFF. The DNA sequence is as follows: TGTGCCAGCAGTTACGGGGTCGGGAATGAGCAGTTCTTC. The receptor chain draws on TRBV7-3 and TRBJ2-1; a tentative D call is TRBD2 (5 bases match). Cut back by 6 bases and 7 bases, the V and J ends lie 13 bases apart. Inclusive of the bounding cysteine and phenylalanine, the CDR3 is 13 residues long. Just the 39-base CDR3 DNA is kept, in frame starting at base 1. CDR1 and CDR2 were assigned from the germline V gene as SGHTA and FQGTGA. Joined to the reference TRBV7-3 and TRBJ2-1 proteins, this CDR3 gives the full variable domain: GAGVSQTPSNKVTEKGKYVELRCDPISGHTALYWYRQSLGQGPEFLIYFQGTGAADDSGLPNDRFFAVRPEGSVSTLKIQRTERGDSAVYLCASSYGVGNEQFFGPGTRLTVL.